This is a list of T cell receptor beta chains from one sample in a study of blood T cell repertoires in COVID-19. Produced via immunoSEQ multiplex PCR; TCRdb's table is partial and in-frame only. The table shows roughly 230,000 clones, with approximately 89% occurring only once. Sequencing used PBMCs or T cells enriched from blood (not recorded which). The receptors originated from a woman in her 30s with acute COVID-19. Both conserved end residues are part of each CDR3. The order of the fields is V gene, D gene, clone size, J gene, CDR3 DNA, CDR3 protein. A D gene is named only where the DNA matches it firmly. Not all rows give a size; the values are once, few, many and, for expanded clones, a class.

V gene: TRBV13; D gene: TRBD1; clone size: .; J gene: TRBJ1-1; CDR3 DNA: TGTGCCAGCAGCTTAACAGGGGCGGGAAGACCTGAAGCTTTCTTT; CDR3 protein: CASSLTGAGRPEAFF
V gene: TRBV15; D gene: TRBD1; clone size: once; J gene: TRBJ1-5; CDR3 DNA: TGTGCCACCAGCAGAGATCGGGGACAGATGGGCAATCAGCCCCAGCATTTT; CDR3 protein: CATSRDRGQMGNQPQHF
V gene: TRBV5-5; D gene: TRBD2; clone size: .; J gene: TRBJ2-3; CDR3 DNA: TGTGCCAGCAGCTCTCTTCAAACTAGCGGGACAGATACGCAGTATTTT; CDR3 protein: CASSSLQTSGTDTQYF
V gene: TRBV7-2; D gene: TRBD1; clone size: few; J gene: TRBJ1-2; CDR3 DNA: TGTGCCAGCAGCCAAGATCGGGACAGGGGCTATGGCTACACCTTC; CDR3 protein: CASSQDRDRGYGYTF
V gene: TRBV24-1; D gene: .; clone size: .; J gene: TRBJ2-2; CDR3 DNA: TGTGCCACCAGTGATGTGACAGCCCGGACGGCCGGGGAGCTGTTTTTT; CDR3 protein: CATSDVTARTAGELFF
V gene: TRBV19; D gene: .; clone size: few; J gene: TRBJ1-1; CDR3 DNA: TGTGCCAGTAGTCCCACCCCTGGCAGGGCGAACACTGAAGCTTTCTTT; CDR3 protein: CASSPTPGRANTEAFF
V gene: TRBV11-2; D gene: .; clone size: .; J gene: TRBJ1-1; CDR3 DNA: TGTGCCAGCAGCTTAATCAGGGTGAACACTGAAGCTTTCTTT; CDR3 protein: CASSLIRVNTEAFF
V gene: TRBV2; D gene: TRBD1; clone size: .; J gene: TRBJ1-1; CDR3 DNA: TGTGCCAGCAGTAAGGGGACAGGGGCCGATAGAAGCACTGAAGCTTTCTTT; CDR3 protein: CASSKGTGADRSTEAFF
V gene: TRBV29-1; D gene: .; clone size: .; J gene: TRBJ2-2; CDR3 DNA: TGCAGCGCTGTGGACATTAACACCGGGGAGCTGTTTTTT; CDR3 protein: CSAVDINTGELFF
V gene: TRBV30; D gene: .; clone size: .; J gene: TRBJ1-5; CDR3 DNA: TGTGCCTGGGAACAGGGAGTAGATCAGCCCCAGCATTTT; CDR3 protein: CAWEQGVDQPQHF
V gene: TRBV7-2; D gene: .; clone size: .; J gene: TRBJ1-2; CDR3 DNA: TGTGCCAGCAGCTTCCGGGCAGCGGGGCCCGATGGCTACACCTTC; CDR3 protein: CASSFRAAGPDGYTF
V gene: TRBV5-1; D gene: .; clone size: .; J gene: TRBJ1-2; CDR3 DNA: TGCGCCAGCAAGAGACAGGACAGAGTAAACTATGGCTACACCTTC; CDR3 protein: CASKRQDRVNYGYTF
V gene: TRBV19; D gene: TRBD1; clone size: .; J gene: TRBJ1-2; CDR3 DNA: TGTGCCACCTCGAACAGGGGGCTCCAGACGGGCGGCTACACCTTC; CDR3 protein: CATSNRGLQTGGYTF
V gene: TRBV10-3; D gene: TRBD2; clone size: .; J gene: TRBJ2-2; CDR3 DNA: TGTGCCATTTTAGCGGGGGTTGACACCGGGGAGCTGTTTTTT; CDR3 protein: CAILAGVDTGELFF
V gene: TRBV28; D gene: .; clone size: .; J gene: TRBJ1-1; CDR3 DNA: TGTGCCAGCAGTTTAACGGGGTCTGAAGCTTTCTTT; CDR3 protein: CASSLTGSEAFF
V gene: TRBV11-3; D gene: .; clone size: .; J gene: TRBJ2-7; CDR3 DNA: TGTGCCAGCAGCCCTACAGAGAACCCCTACGAGCAGTACTTC; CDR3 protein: CASSPTENPYEQYF
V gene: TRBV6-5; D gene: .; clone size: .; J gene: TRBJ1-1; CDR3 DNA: TGTGCCAGCAGTTACTCGAGGGTAAACACTGAAGCTTTCTTT; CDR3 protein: CASSYSRVNTEAFF
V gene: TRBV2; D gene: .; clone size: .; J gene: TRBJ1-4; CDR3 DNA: TGTGCCAGCAACTTGAACGTCGAAAAACTGTTTTTT; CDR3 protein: CASNLNVEKLFF
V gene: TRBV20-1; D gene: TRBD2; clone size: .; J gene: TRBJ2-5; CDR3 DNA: TGCAGTGCTAGTCGTCTAGCGGGGGGCCAAGAGACCCAGTACTTC; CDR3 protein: CSASRLAGGQETQYF
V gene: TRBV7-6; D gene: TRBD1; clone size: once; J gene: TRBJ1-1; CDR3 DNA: TGTGCCAGCAGCGCCATGGGACAGCCCAACACTGAAGCTTTCTTT; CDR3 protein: CASSAMGQPNTEAFF
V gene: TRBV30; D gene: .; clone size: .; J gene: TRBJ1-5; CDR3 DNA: TGTGCCTGGAGTGTGGAGAGCAATCAGCCCCAGCATTTT; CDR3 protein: CAWSVESNQPQHF
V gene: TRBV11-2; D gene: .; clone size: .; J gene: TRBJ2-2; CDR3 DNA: TGTGCCAGCAGCTGGGCAGGGGTTGACGGGGAGCTGTTTTTT; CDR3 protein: CASSWAGVDGELFF
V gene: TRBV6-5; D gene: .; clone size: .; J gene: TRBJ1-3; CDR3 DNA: TGTGCCAGCACCCCCGGGGGGAACTCTGGAAACACCATATATTTT; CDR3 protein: CASTPGGNSGNTIYF
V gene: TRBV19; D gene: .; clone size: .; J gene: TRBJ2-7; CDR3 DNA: TGTGCCAGTAGACCCCCGAAAAAAGGGAGCCACGAGCAGTACTTC; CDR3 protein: CASRPPKKGSHEQYF
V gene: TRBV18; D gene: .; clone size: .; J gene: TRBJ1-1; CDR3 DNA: TGTGCCAGCTCACCATCCCCGATTGCTAACTTGGAGGCTTTCTTT; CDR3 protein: CASSPSPIANLEAFF
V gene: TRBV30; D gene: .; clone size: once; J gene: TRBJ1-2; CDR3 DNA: TGTGCCTGGAGTGTACGGACGGGAAACTATGGCTACACCTTC; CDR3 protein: CAWSVRTGNYGYTF
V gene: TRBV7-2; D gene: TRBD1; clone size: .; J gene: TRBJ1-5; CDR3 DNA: TGTGCCAGCAGCTTATCGGACAGGGGGAGACAGCCCCAGCATTTT; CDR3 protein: CASSLSDRGRQPQHF
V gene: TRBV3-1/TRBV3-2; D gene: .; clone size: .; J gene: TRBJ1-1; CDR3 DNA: TGTGCCAGCAGCCAACCAGGGTTCATGAACACTGAAGCTTTCTTT; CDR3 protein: CASSQPGFMNTEAFF
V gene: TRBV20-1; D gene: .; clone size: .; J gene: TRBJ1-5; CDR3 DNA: TGCAGTGCTAGTCCCGGGAGGAGCAATCAGCCCCAGCATTTT; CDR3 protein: CSASPGRSNQPQHF
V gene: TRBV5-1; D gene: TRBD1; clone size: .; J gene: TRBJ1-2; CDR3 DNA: TGCGCCAGCAGCTTGGACCCGACAGGGCCCTATGGCTACACCTTC; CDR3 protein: CASSLDPTGPYGYTF
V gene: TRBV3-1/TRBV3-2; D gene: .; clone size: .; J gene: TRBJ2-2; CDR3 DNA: TGTGCCAGCAGCCCCATAGCACTACCCAACGGGGAGCTGTTTTTT; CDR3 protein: CASSPIALPNGELFF
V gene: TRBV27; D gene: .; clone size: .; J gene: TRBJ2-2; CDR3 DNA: TGTGCCAGCAGTAACTTAGGGGAGCTGTTTTTT; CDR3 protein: CASSNLGELFF
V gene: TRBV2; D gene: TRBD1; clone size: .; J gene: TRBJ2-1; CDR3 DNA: TGTGCCAGCAGGGACAGGGCAAGGAATGAGCAGTTCTTC; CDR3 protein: CASRDRARNEQFF
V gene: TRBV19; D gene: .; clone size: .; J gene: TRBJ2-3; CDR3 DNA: TGTGCCAGTACCCCTAGGGGGTCCCGCACAGATACGCAGTATTTT; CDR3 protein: CASTPRGSRTDTQYF
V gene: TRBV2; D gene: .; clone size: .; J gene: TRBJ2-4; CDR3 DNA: TGTGCCAGCAGTGAAGCGCGGGACAGACACTTC; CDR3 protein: CASSEARDRHF
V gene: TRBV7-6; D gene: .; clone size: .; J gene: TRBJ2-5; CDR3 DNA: TGTGCCAGCAGCTTAGTATTTGAGACCCAGTACTTC; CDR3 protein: CASSLVFETQYF
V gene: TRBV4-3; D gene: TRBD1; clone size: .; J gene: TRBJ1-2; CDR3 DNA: TGCGCCAGCAGCCAAGAAGGGAGGGACAGGGACTATGGCTACACCTTC; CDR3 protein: CASSQEGRDRDYGYTF
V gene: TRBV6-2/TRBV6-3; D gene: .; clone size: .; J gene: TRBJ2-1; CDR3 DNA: TGTGCCAGCAGTTACGAGGACACCTACAATGAGCAGTTCTTC; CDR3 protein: CASSYEDTYNEQFF
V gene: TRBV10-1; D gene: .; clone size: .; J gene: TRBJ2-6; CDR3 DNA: TGCGCCAGCAGTCTGACTGAGGGCGGAGGCCTCTCTGGGGCCAACGTCCTGACTTTC; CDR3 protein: CASSLTEGGGLSGANVLTF
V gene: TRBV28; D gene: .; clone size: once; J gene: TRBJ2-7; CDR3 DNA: TGTGCCAGCAGGTCGACAAAACCCATGTACGAGCAGTACTTC; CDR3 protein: CASRSTKPMYEQYF
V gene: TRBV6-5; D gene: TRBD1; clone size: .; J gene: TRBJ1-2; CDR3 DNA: TGTGCCAGCAGATCAGGGGGCGGGGGCTACACCTTC; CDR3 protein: CASRSGGGGYTF
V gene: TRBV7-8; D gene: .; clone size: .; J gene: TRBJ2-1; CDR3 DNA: TGTGCCAGCAGCTTTGGGAGTAACAATGAGCAGTTCTTC; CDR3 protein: CASSFGSNNEQFF
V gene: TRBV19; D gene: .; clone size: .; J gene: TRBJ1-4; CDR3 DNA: TGTGCCAGTAGTGGGGCAGATGGCGAAAAACTGTTTTTT; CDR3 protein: CASSGADGEKLFF
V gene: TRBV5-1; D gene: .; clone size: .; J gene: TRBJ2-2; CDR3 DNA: TGCGCCAGCAGCAGAGATGGACAGCAATCGGACACCGGGGAGCTGTTTTTT; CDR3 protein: CASSRDGQQSDTGELFF
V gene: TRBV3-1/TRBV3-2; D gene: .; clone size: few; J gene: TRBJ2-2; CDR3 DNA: TGTGCCAGCAGCCAAGGGTCCAGGGTGGCCGGGGAGCTGTTTTTT; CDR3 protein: CASSQGSRVAGELFF
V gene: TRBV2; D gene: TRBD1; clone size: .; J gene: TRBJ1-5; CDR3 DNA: TGTGCCAGCAGTGTCGTGACAGGGGCGATTCAGCCCCAGCATTTT; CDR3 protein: CASSVVTGAIQPQHF
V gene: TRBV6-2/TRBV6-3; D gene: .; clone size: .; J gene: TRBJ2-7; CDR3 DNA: TGTGCCAGCAGTTACTCGACGCCTGACGGGAGGCAGTACTTC; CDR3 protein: CASSYSTPDGRQYF
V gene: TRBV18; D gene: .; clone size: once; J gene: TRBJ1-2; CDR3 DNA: TGTGCCAGCTCACCAGGCGGGAACTATGGCTACACCTTC; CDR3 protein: CASSPGGNYGYTF